These T cell receptor beta chains were read from a single sample in a study of blood T cell repertoires in COVID-19. Clones were sequenced by immunoSEQ multiplex PCR, and TCRdb holds only the in-frame ones, with some missing. The sample comprises 150,000 to 200,000 clones, 85% to 90% of which are singletons, and 4% to 5% rests with the top ten. The sequencing sample was made of peripheral blood. These receptors were taken from a human donor in a cohort sampled during active COVID-19. Both conserved end residues are part of each CDR3. The D gene is left open where the match is weak. Clone size, where shown, is once, few, many, or a class for clones that have expanded.

15	TRBJ1-2	-	-	TRBV28	CASSLGGSSNYGYTF	TGTGCCAGCAGTTTAGGGGGGTCCTCTAACTATGGCTACACCTTC
15	TRBJ1-4	-	TRBD1	TRBV5-1	CASSLQGATNEKLFF	TGCGCCAGCAGCTTACAGGGGGCAACTAATGAAAAACTGTTTTTT
15	TRBJ2-5	-	TRBD1	TRBV5-4	CASSRDPGGEETQYF	TGTGCCAGCAGCCGGGACCCAGGGGGCGAGGAGACCCAGTACTTC
14	TRBJ2-7	-	TRBD2	TRBV7-2	CASSSQAGGHEQYF	TGTGCCAGCAGCTCTCAAGCGGGAGGCCACGAGCAGTACTTC
13	TRBJ2-7	-	-	TRBV6-5	CASRPLWSYEQYF	TGTGCCAGCAGGCCACTTTGGTCCTACGAGCAGTACTTC
11	TRBJ1-1	-	-	TRBV30	CAWSGDTEAFF	TGTGCCTGGAGTGGAGACACTGAAGCTTTCTTT
17	TRBJ2-1	-	TRBD1	TRBV3-1/TRBV3-2	CASSILRPGQGGNEQFF	TGTGCCAGCAGTATACTTAGACCGGGACAGGGTGGAAATGAGCAGTTCTTC
13	TRBJ2-2	-	-	TRBV12-3/TRBV12-4	CASSLSVTGELFF	TGTGCCAGCAGTTTATCGGTTACCGGGGAGCTGTTTTTT
14	TRBJ1-4	-	TRBD1	TRBV30	CACNRDRGLEKLFF	TGTGCCTGCAACCGGGACAGGGGGCTAGAAAAACTGTTTTTT
13	TRBJ1-6	few	-	TRBV6-1	CASSEEGATPLHF	TGTGCCAGCAGTGAAGAAGGAGCCACACCCCTCCACTTT
13	TRBJ2-7	-	-	TRBV27	CASSLGQGSEQYF	TGTGCCAGCAGTTTAGGCCAGGGTTCCGAGCAGTACTTC
15	TRBJ1-4	-	-	TRBV5-1	CASRSSGAANEKLFF	TGCGCCAGCAGATCTTCAGGGGCGGCTAATGAAAAACTGTTTTTT
13	TRBJ2-5	-	-	TRBV5-1	CASSNPGAETQYF	TGCGCCAGCAGCAACCCAGGGGCAGAGACCCAGTACTTC
13	TRBJ1-6	-	-	TRBV5-1	CASSFRQNSPLHF	TGCGCCAGCAGCTTCCGACAGAATTCACCCCTCCACTTT
14	TRBJ1-6	-	-	TRBV2	CASSWRVDNSPLHF	TGTGCCAGCAGTTGGAGGGTGGATAATTCACCCCTCCACTTT
15	TRBJ2-5	-	TRBD2	TRBV5-4	CASSSTSGGEETQYF	TGTGCCAGCAGCTCTACTAGCGGGGGGGAAGAGACCCAGTACTTC
15	TRBJ2-7	-	TRBD1	TRBV27	CASSLRETGNTGQYF	TGTGCCAGCAGTTTACGAGAGACAGGGAATACAGGGCAGTACTTC
14	TRBJ1-3	-	-	TRBV10-3	CAISIGESGNTIYF	TGTGCCATCAGCATAGGGGAATCTGGAAACACCATATATTTT
15	TRBJ2-3	-	TRBD2	TRBV6-5	CASSYTSGGPDTQYF	TGTGCCAGCAGTTACACTAGCGGGGGGCCGGATACGCAGTATTTT